The 25 T cell receptor beta chains below all came from one sample that was sequenced in a study of identical twins. MiXCR was run by TCRdb on the 5' RACE reads, yielding one entry per CDR3 protein. The sample comprises 250,000 or so distinct CDR3 sequences, roughly 7% of which are singletons, and about 3.6% rests with the top ten. The data also belong to a second study, concerning yellow fever vaccine responses in identical twins.

Sequencing was carried out using memory (CD45RO+) T cells sorted from blood. These receptors were collected from a woman under 30 in good health.

In DNA, the CDR3 is TGTGCCAGCAGTTCACTCCAGAGCGGGCTATTCTACGAGCAGTACTTC. It specifies CASSSLQSGLFYEQYF. This chain uses TRBV28 with TRBJ2-7, with a weak D call TRBD2 (6 bases). The V gene's germline CDR1 is MDHEN and CDR2 SYDVKM. CDR3 length equals 16 residues. Trimming pared 4 bases from V and 3 bases from J, leaving 19 bases between.

The rearrangement uses TRBV6-2 or TRBV6-3 and TRBJ2-4, with unresolved D. Germline V gives CDR1 MNHEY, CDR2 SVGEGT. This CDR3 is 15 amino acids long. V gave up 8 bases and J gave up 4 bases, with 18 bases separating them. This chain's CDR3 is CASLQVSRQKNIQYF. CDR3 in DNA: TGTGCCAGCCTTCAGGTTTCCAGGCAGAAAAACATTCAGTACTTC.

This clonotype was counted many times. This chain joins TRBV5-1 and TRBJ2-5, with TRBD2 identical over 10 bases. This CDR3 is built from 18 residues. V was clipped by 1 base and J by 5 bases; unmatched bases: 14. Germline CDR1 is SGHRS and CDR2 is YFSETQ. CDR3 sequence: CASSLYAQGTSVRETQYF. In DNA, the CDR3 is TGCGCCAGCAGCTTGTATGCCCAGGGGACTAGCGTGCGGGAGACCCAGTACTTC.

This clonotype has more than one count but fewer than ten. The chain recombines TRBV15 with TRBJ1-2, with D hard to call. Between the trimmed V and J ends, which lost 1 base and 4 bases, there was a span of 7 bases. Germline loops: CDR1 LNHNV, CDR2 YYDKDF (reference sequence). The CDR3 contains 13 residues. For the CDR3, the DNA is TGTGCCACCAGCAGAGTCTTGGGCTATGGCTACACCTTC. It translates to CATSRVLGYGYTF.

This clonotype was seen many times. The J gene is TRBJ1-1, the V gene TRBV7-2; maybe TRBD1 (6 bases). Germline V gene lookup returns CDR1 SGHTA and CDR2 FQGNSA. The CDR3 is 14 amino acids. V lost 5 bases to trimming and J lost 1 base, with 11 bases between them. CDR3 amino acids: CASSAQGRNTEAFF. The CDR3 DNA is TGTGCCAGCAGCGCCCAGGGGAGGAACACTGAAGCTTTCTTT.

CDR3 loop: CASSQDRNRGYEQYF. The CDR3 bases are TGCGCCAGCAGCCAAGACAGGAACAGAGGGTACGAGCAGTACTTC. V is TRBV5-1 and J is TRBJ2-7; TRBD1 might be the D (6 bases). Germline V gene lookup returns CDR1 SGHRS and CDR2 YFSETQ. V lost 4 bases and J 4 bases, leaving 18 bases between the germline ends. The CDR3 extends over 15 amino acids.

In this sample, this clonotype turned up a few times. The V gene is TRBV18, the J gene TRBJ2-1; 10 bases line up with TRBD2. The CDR3 length is 17 residues. The V gene's germline CDR1 is KGHSH and CDR2 LQKENI. With 3 bases clipped from V and 8 bases from J, the junction kept 13 bases outside the gene matches. This CDR3 reads CASSPPARLAGLYEQFF. CDR3 nucleotides: TGTGCCAGCTCACCGCCTGCTCGACTAGCGGGTTTGTATGAGCAGTTCTTC.

The chain is built from TRBV4-1 and TRBJ2-1; unclear D gene. V lost 2 bases and J 4 bases, leaving 9 bases between the germline ends. The germline gives CDR1 MGHRA, CDR2 YSYEKL. CDR3 length: 14 residues. CDR3 in amino acids: CASSQSDRYNEQFF. The CDR3 bases are TGCGCCAGCAGCCAATCTGACCGGTACAATGAGCAGTTCTTC.

The table lists this clonotype with many counts. The chain employs TRBV5-1 and TRBJ2-5; D perhaps matches TRBD1 (5 bases). The CDR3 contains 14 residues. Looked up from germline, CDR1 is SGHRS and CDR2 is YFSETQ. With 4 bases removed from V and 1 base from J, the gap between germline ends came to 11 bases. CDR3 in amino acids: CASSIDRVQETQYF. Written as DNA, the CDR3 is TGCGCCAGCAGCATCGACAGAGTCCAAGAGACCCAGTACTTC.

This clonotype was counted a few times. The chain is built from TRBV3-1 and TRBJ1-2, with D maybe TRBD1 (5 bases). V lost 1 base and J 4 bases, leaving 10 bases between the germline ends. The CDR3 contains 14 residues. CDR1 LGHDT and CDR2 YNNKEL come from the germline V gene (reference sequence). DNA of the CDR3: TGTGCCAGCAGCCAAGGGCAGGGAGGCTATGGCTACACCTTC. Translated, it gives CASSQGQGGYGYTF.

The sample holds many counts of this clonotype. The CDR3 is CATSGPAGYINEQFF. The CDR3 nucleotides are TGTGCCACCAGCGGTCCAGCGGGATATATAAATGAGCAGTTCTTC. J is TRBJ2-1 and V is TRBV24-1; the match to TRBD2 covers 7 bases. The germline V gene encodes CDR1 KGHDR and CDR2 SFDVKD. The CDR3 is 15 residues long. Losses at the gene ends were 7 bases for V and 7 bases for J; bases not matched to a gene: 12.

This clonotype appeared a few times. The chain carries TRBV20-1 and TRBJ2-3; no clear D. The V gene's germline CDR1 is DFQATT and CDR2 SNEGSKA (reference sequence). Trimming took off 7 bases at V and 6 bases at J, with 14 bases between the two ends. This CDR3 contains 12 residues. As DNA, the CDR3 is TGCAGTGTGGTTAAGTTGGGGGATACGCAGTATTTT. Residues: CSVVKLGDTQYF.

This chain links TRBV3-1 with TRBJ1-5; the D gene is possibly TRBD1 (6 bases). From germline, CDR1 is LGHDT and CDR2 YNNKEL (reference sequence). The CDR3 contains 14 residues. Trimming pared 5 bases from V and 6 bases from J, leaving 14 bases between. CDR3 loop: CASSETGLGQPQHF. In DNA, the CDR3 is TGTGCCAGCAGCGAAACAGGGCTGGGTCAGCCCCAGCATTTT.

This clonotype appeared a few times. The chain has TRBV2 and TRBJ1-2, with no clear D. V lost 10 bases, J lost 4 bases, and 19 bases lay in between. This CDR3 has 14 residues. CDR1 and CDR2 from the germline V gene are SNHLY and FYNNEI. The CDR3 is CATLVPIPGYGYTF. CDR3 DNA: TGTGCCACCCTTGTGCCTATCCCGGGCTATGGCTACACCTTC.

This clonotype appeared many times. The chain uses TRBV10-3 and TRBJ2-5; 9 nucleotides align to TRBD2. This CDR3 region has 16 residues. Germline values: CDR1 ENHRY, CDR2 SYGVKD. Germline trimming cut 6 bases from V and 3 bases from J; bases unmatched to any gene: 11. The CDR3 spells CAISPWGGGDEETQYF. The DNA of the CDR3 is TGTGCCATCAGCCCCTGGGGCGGGGGGGACGAAGAGACCCAGTACTTC.

This clonotype was counted between two and nine times. The genes are TRBV12-3 or TRBV12-4 and TRBJ1-1, with 7 bases identical to TRBD1. J gave up 2 bases and V 5 bases, and 5 bases lay outside the gene matches. The CDR3 runs 14 residues. CDR3 sequence: CASSTGTANTEAFF. CDR3 nucleotide sequence: TGTGCCAGCAGTACCGGGACAGCCAACACTGAAGCTTTCTTT.

Of note for this clonotype: A single base separates this from a much larger clone, so it may be a read error. This rearrangement joins TRBV20-1 to TRBJ1-5; D is possibly TRBD1 (6 bases). V was pared by 3 bases and J by 6 bases, with 15 bases between. Germline V gene sequence: CDR1 DFQATT, CDR2 SNEGSKA (reference sequence). This CDR3 region has 14 residues. Here the CDR3 reads CSASYGGNSQPQHF. Here the CDR3 DNA reads TGCAGTGCTAGCTACGGGGGCAATAGTCAGCCCCAGCATTTT.

The table lists this clonotype with many counts. This chain links TRBV12-3 or TRBV12-4 with TRBJ2-1; 7 bases are shared with TRBD2. The CDR3 covers 17 residues. V shed 5 bases and J 5 bases; nucleotides not matched to a gene: 15. The CDR3 reads CASSPWRERGLHNEQFF. CDR3 bases: TGTGCCAGCAGTCCGTGGAGGGAGCGGGGACTTCACAATGAGCAGTTCTTC.

This clonotype was seen at least ten times. This sequence joins TRBV3-1 and TRBJ2-3, with unresolved D. Germline V lookup: CDR1 LGHDT, CDR2 YNNKEL (reference sequence). Trimming removed 0 bases at V and 1 base at J, with 11 bases between. The CDR3 contains 16 residues. CDR3 DNA: TGTGCCAGCAGCCAAGACCAAGGAATCGGCACAGATACGCAGTATTTT. Protein: CASSQDQGIGTDTQYF.

This clonotype came up many times. V usage is TRBV4-1 and J usage is TRBJ2-3; a weak D match, TRBD2 (6 bases). Germline V CDR1 and CDR2: MGHRA, YSYEKL. CDR3 length: 14 amino acids. Trimming cost V 5 bases and J 1 base, with 10 bases left between them. This chain's CDR3 is CASSGGLRTDTQYF. CDR3 bases: TGCGCCAGCAGCGGGGGACTCCGCACAGATACGCAGTATTTT.

This clonotype was detected a few times. This chain connects TRBV29-1 to TRBJ2-3; 9 positions agree with TRBD2. The CDR3 length is 13 residues. J was trimmed by 2 bases and V by 5 bases; bases with no gene match: 2. Looked up from germline, CDR1 is SQVTM and CDR2 is ANQGSEA. CDR3: CSVLAGLTDTQYF. The CDR3 coding sequence is TGCAGCGTTCTAGCGGGGCTCACAGATACGCAGTATTTT.

This clonotype was seen many times. The CDR3: CASQERTGNEQFF. The CDR3 DNA reads as TGTGCCAGCCAAGAAAGAACCGGCAATGAGCAGTTCTTC. V usage is TRBV7-9 and J usage is TRBJ2-1; D uncertain. V lost 8 bases and J lost 6, with 14 bases in between. Germline V CDR1 and CDR2: SEHNR, FQNEAQ (reference sequence). The CDR3 spans 13 residues.

The sample holds a few counts of this clonotype. The chain joins TRBV11-1 to TRBJ2-2, with 7 bases fitting TRBD1. The CDR3 loop spans 16 amino acids. The V gene's germline CDR1 is SGHAT and CDR2 FQDESV (reference sequence). V shed 5 bases and J 4 bases; nucleotides not matched to a gene: 10. CDR3 sequence reads: CASSRTGQVGTGELFF. The CDR3 DNA follows: TGTGCCAGCAGCCGGACAGGTCAAGTAGGCACCGGGGAGCTGTTTTTT.

This clonotype showed up many times. The chain combines TRBV5-1 with TRBJ1-1; tentative D call: TRBD1 (5 bases). This CDR3 comprises 14 residues. Per the germline V gene, CDR1 is SGHRS and CDR2 is YFSETQ. V was pared by 2 bases and J by 4 bases, with 12 bases between. The CDR3 bases are TGCGCCAGCAGCTTCGGGGCCTGGGGCACTGAAGCTTTCTTT. Amino acid sequence: CASSFGAWGTEAFF.

The table lists this clonotype with many counts. This chain uses TRBV27 with TRBJ1-1; D perhaps matches TRBD1 (5 bases). The CDR3 covers 14 residues. Trimming took off 8 bases at V and 0 bases at J, with 13 bases between the two ends. CDR1 MNHEY and CDR2 SMNVEV come from the germline V gene (reference sequence). The CDR3 DNA is TGTGCCAGCCAATCATGGGGGTTGAACACTGAAGCTTTCTTT. Translation gives CASQSWGLNTEAFF.